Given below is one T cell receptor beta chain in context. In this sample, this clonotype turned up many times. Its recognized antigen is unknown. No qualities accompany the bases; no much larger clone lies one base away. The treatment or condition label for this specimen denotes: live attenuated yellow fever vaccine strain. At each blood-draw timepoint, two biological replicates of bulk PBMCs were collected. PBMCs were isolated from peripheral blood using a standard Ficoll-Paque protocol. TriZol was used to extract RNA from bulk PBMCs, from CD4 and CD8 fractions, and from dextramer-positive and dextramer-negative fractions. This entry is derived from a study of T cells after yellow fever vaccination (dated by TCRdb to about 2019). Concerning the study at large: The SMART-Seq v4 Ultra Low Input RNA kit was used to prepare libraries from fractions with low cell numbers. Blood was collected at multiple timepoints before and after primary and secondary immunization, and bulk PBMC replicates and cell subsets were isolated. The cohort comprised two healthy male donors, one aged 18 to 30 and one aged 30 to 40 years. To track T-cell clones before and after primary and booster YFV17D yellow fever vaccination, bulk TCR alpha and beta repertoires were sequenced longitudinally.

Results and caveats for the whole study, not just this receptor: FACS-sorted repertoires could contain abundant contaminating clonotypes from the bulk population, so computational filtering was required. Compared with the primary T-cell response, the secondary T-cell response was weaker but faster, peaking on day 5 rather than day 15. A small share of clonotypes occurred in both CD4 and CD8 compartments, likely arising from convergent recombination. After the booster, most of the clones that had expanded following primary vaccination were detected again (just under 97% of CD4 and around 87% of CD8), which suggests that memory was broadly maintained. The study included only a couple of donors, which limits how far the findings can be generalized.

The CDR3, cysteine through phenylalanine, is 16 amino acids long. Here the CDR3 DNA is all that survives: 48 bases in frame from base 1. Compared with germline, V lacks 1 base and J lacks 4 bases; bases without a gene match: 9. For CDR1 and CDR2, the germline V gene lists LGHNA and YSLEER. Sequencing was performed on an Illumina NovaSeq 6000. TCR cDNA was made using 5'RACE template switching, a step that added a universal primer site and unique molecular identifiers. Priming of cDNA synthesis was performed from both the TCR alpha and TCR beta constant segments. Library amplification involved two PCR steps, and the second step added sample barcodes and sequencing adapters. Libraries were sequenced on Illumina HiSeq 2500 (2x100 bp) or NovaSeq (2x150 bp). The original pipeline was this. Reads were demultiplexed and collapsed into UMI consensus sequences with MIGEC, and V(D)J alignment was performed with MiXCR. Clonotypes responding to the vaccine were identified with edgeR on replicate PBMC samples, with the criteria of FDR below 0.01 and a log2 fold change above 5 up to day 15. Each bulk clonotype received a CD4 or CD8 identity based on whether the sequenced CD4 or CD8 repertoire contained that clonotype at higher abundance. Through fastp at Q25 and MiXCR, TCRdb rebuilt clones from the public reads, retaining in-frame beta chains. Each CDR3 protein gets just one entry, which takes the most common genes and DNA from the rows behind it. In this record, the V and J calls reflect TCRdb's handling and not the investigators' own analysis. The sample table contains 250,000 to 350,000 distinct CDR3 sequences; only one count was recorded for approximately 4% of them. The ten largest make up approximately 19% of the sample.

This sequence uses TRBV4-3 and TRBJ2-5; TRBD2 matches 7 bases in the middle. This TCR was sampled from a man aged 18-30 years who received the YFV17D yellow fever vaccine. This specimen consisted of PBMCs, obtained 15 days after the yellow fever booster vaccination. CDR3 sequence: CASSQVGLAERETQYF. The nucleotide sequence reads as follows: TGCGCCAGCAGCCAAGTAGGTCTAGCGGAGAGAGAGACCCAGTACTTC.